What follows are 16 T cell receptor beta chains derived from one specimen sequenced in a study of shared clonotypes between healthy human individuals. Here immunoSEQ multiplex PCR was the method, and the copy in TCRdb shows in-frame clones only, minus some. The data show around 1.1 million clones, 78% seen once. Sequenced material: memory CD4+ T cells from PBMCs. Described subset: CD45RA-negative fraction. These receptors originate from a man between 18 and 29 years old in good health. Some clones in this sample may be carry-over from other donors' samples.

The V and J genes are TRBV10-1 and TRBJ1-3; no clear D gene. Germline CDR1 is WNHNN and CDR2 is SYGVQD (reference sequence). V was pared by 8 bases and J by 0 bases, with 14 bases between. There are 15 residues in the CDR3. The CDR3 reads CASGRETGSGNTIYF. The CDR3 nucleotides read TGCGCCAGCGGCCGGGAAACCGGCTCTGGAAACACCATATATTTT.

This clone was counted a single time. The chain joins TRBV27 to TRBJ2-7; D gene uncertain. Between the trimmed V and J ends, which lost 8 bases and 4 bases, there was a span of 15 bases. The CDR3 is made up of 13 amino acids. Germline V lookup: CDR1 MNHEY, CDR2 SMNVEV (reference sequence). CDR3 sequence: CASSKGTLYEQYF. Here the CDR3 DNA reads TGTGCCAGCTCCAAGGGCACCCTTTACGAGCAGTACTTC.

The chain employs TRBV7-2 and TRBJ1-1; perhaps TRBD1 as D (5 bases). Trimming pared 4 bases from V and 3 bases from J, leaving 15 bases between. The CDR3 runs to 15 residues. CDR1 is SGHTA, CDR2 FQGNSA, per germline. CDR3: CASSSTRVRYTEAFF. The CDR3 DNA follows: TGTGCCAGCAGCTCCACCAGGGTTAGGTACACTGAAGCTTTCTTT.

The chain has TRBV6-6 and TRBJ1-4; TRBD1 is a possible D gene (6 bases). Germline CDR1 is MNHNY and CDR2 is SVGAGI (reference sequence). Trimming cost V 6 bases and J 2 bases, with 7 bases left between them. The CDR3 loop spans 13 amino acids. The CDR3 DNA reads TGTGCCAGCAGCGGACAGACTAATGAAAAACTGTTTTTT. It specifies CASSGQTNEKLFF.

This chain connects TRBV28 to TRBJ2-2; 9 bases line up with TRBD1. Germline values: CDR1 MDHEN, CDR2 SYDVKM. The CDR3 is 15 amino acids. Unmatched junction bases numbered 9, after V lost 6 bases and J lost 7 bases. The CDR3 is CASRPPGQGGGELFF. As DNA, the CDR3 is TGTGCCAGCAGGCCACCGGGACAGGGTGGCGGGGAGCTGTTTTTT.

On this clone itself: This clone may be a read error of a much larger clone one base away. Other nucleotide sequences from this sample produce the same CDR3. The V call is TRBV30, the J call TRBJ1-1; D is ambiguous. Germline assignment: CDR1 GTSNPN and CDR2 SVGIG (reference sequence). CDR3 length equals 14 residues. CDR3 amino acids: CAWRDSPAGTEAFF. In DNA form, the CDR3 reads TGTGCCTGGAGGGACTCGCCGGCGGGCACTGAAGCCTTCTTT.

V and J are TRBV5-4 and TRBJ2-5; D is unclear. CDR1 and CDR2 from the germline V gene are SGHNT and YYREEE (reference sequence). This CDR3 contains 14 residues. Trimming removed 2 bases at V and 4 bases at J, with 12 bases between. CDR3 sequence: CASSFLGRPETQYF. Written as DNA, the CDR3 is TGTGCCAGCAGCTTTCTTGGACGACCAGAGACCCAGTACTTC.

The chain is built from TRBV30 and TRBJ1-5, with a tentative D call TRBD1 (6 bases). Trimming cost V 0 bases and J 0 bases, with 12 bases left between them. The CDR3 has 16 residues. Germline V gives CDR1 GTSNPN, CDR2 SVGIG (reference sequence). The CDR3 loop is CAWSVDWGHSNQPQHF. CDR3 coding DNA: TGTGCCTGGAGTGTAGATTGGGGGCATAGCAATCAGCCCCAGCATTTT.

The chain is built from TRBV30 and TRBJ1-2; D remains ambiguous. Germline values: CDR1 GTSNPN, CDR2 SVGIG (reference sequence). V shed 5 bases and J shed 7 bases, with 14 bases lying between them. This CDR3 is built from 12 residues. The CDR3, as DNA: TGTGCCTGGCAAGACCTACATCCTGGCTACACCTTC. It is translated as CAWQDLHPGYTF.

The rearrangement joins TRBV28 to TRBJ2-3; perhaps TRBD1 as D (5 bases). The CDR3 loop spans 13 amino acids. V lost 9 bases, J lost 2 bases, and 12 bases lay in between. Germline V CDR1 and CDR2: MDHEN, SYDVKM. CDR3 sequence: CASARQITDTQYF. CDR3 coding DNA: TGTGCCAGTGCCCGACAGATCACAGATACGCAGTATTTT.

The J gene is TRBJ1-1, the V gene TRBV4-3, with unresolved D. Germline assignment: CDR1 LGHNA and CDR2 YSLEER. Trimming took off 7 bases at V and 1 base at J, with 4 bases between the two ends. This CDR3 comprises 11 residues. CDR3 amino acids: CASKGNTEAFF. The CDR3 region has the DNA TGCGCCAGCAAGGGGAACACTGAAGCTTTCTTT.

The chain is built from TRBV19 and TRBJ1-2, with 7 bases aligning to TRBD1. CDR3 length: 13 residues. V lost 6 bases to trimming and J lost 4 bases; unmatched junction nucleotides: 5. CDR1 and CDR2 from the germline V gene are LNHDA and SQIVND (reference sequence). Written as DNA, the CDR3 is TGTGCCAGTAGGACCCACAGGGGCTATGGCTACACCTTC. It yields the protein CASRTHRGYGYTF.

The chain links TRBV7-9 to TRBJ2-1; TRBD2 matches 8 bases. CDR3 length: 14 amino acids. With 4 bases clipped from V and 6 bases from J, the junction kept 5 bases outside the gene matches. In germline, CDR1 is SEHNR, CDR2 FQNEAQ (reference sequence). The CDR3 spells CASSSSGSFNEQFF. DNA of the CDR3: TGTGCCAGCAGCTCGAGCGGGAGTTTCAATGAGCAGTTCTTC.

The chain has TRBV28 and TRBJ2-5; no reliable D call. This CDR3 comprises 13 residues. The germline V and J ends were trimmed by 7 bases and 4 bases, with 13 bases remaining between them. Germline values: CDR1 MDHEN, CDR2 SYDVKM. CDR3 coding DNA: TGTGCCAGCACAATCCCCCTGGGAGAGACCCAGTACTTC. This translates into CASTIPLGETQYF.

This rearrangement joins TRBV11-2 to TRBJ2-2; D tentatively reads TRBD1 or TRBD2 (5 bases each). The CDR3 totals 16 residues. The germline V gene has CDR1 SGHAT and CDR2 FQNNGV. The ends were cut back, 1 base at V and 3 bases at J, with 12 bases in the middle. The CDR3 loop reads CASSLGVGVDTGELFF. The CDR3 nucleotides are TGTGCCAGCAGCTTAGGGGTGGGGGTTGACACCGGGGAGCTGTTTTTT.

CDR3 coding DNA: TGTGCCAGCAGTTTCCGGGACAGGGGGAAAACAGATACGCAGTATTTT. Residues: CASSFRDRGKTDTQYF. V gene TRBV27 combines with J gene TRBJ2-3; 11 bases agree with TRBD1. The CDR3 length is 16 residues. Looked up from germline, CDR1 is MNHEY and CDR2 is SMNVEV (reference sequence). The trim removed 3 bases at V and 3 bases at J, leaving 5 bases unmatched.